One sample yielded the 7 T cell receptor beta chains listed below, sequenced in a study of blood T cell repertoires in COVID-19. Sequencing was performed with immunoSEQ multiplex PCR; in TCRdb, only in-frame clones are kept and a portion is missing. This table has around 100,000 clones, roughly 85% appearing once. What was sequenced was peripheral blood. These receptors came from a man aged 35 to 55 with acute or convalescent COVID-19.

The V and J genes are TRBV19 and TRBJ1-1; 11 bases match TRBD1. There are 15 residues in the CDR3. Germline V lookup: CDR1 LNHDA, CDR2 SQIVND (reference sequence). V shed 8 bases and J 3 bases; nucleotides not matched to a gene: 8. The CDR3 is CASWKGQGGYTEAFF. The DNA for the CDR3 is TGTGCCAGTTGGAAGGGACAGGGGGGGTACACTGAAGCTTTCTTT.

The chain employs TRBV6-2 or TRBV6-3 and TRBJ2-1; D gene unclear. Trimming left V 0 bases short and J 10 bases short, with 16 bases between. The CDR3 sequence is 15 residues long. CDR1 and CDR2 from the germline V gene are MNHEY and SVGEGT. CDR3 sequence reads: CASSYSNARAREQFF. The CDR3 DNA is TGTGCCAGCAGTTACTCGAACGCTCGCGCCAGGGAGCAGTTCTTC.

V usage is TRBV6-1 and J usage is TRBJ2-4; TRBD1 matches at 10 bases. The CDR3 totals 17 residues. The J segment lost 2 bases and the V segment lost 4 bases, leaving 8 bases of the junction unmatched. Germline V gene sequence: CDR1 MNHNS, CDR2 SASEGT. Written as DNA, the CDR3 is TGTGCCAGCAGTGTGGACAGGGGGAAAGGGTCCAAAAACATTCAGTACTTC. Its translation: CASSVDRGKGSKNIQYF.

This clone was seen only once. This chain connects TRBV19 to TRBJ2-3; a possible D gene is TRBD2 (5 bases). The germline V and J ends were trimmed by 3 bases and 2 bases, with 12 bases remaining between them. Germline CDR1 and CDR2: LNHDA and SQIVND (reference sequence). The CDR3 length is 15 residues. CDR3 protein: CASSIRAGNTDTQYF. The CDR3 DNA reads TGTGCCAGTAGTATTAGGGCGGGCAACACAGATACGCAGTATTTT.

This chain links TRBV18 with TRBJ2-1; D is ambiguous. Per germline, CDR1 KGHSH and CDR2 LQKENI. CDR3 size: 15 residues. V was pared by 6 bases and J by 0 bases, with 12 bases between. This chain's CDR3 is CASSPRLSSYNEQFF. The CDR3 coding sequence is TGTGCCAGCTCCCCGAGACTCAGCTCCTACAATGAGCAGTTCTTC.

The gene calls are TRBV2 and TRBJ2-7, with TRBD2 matching 9 bases. CDR3 size: 14 residues. Germline V gene data show CDR1 as SNHLY and CDR2 as FYNNEI. J lost 0 bases, V lost 6 bases, and 3 bases had no gene match. CDR3 nucleotide sequence: TGTGCCAGCAGGATTAGCGGGAGCTCCTACGAGCAGTACTTC. The encoded protein is CASRISGSSYEQYF.

This clone showed up just a few times. The chain uses TRBV7-3 and TRBJ2-1; 7 nucleotides line up with TRBD1. Looked up from germline, CDR1 is SGHTA and CDR2 is FQGTGA. The V gene end was trimmed by 1 base and the J gene end by 5 bases; junction bases not matched to a gene: 2. The CDR3 contains 14 residues. CDR3 amino acids: CASSLSTGDNEQFF. CDR3 DNA: TGTGCCAGCAGCTTAAGTACAGGGGACAATGAGCAGTTCTTC.